Listed below are T cell receptor beta chains from one sample, sequenced in a study of a mutant IDH1 vaccine in newly diagnosed glioma. No cognate antigen is known for these TCRs. The protocol was immunoSEQ multiplex PCR, while the TCRdb copy is restricted to in-frame clones and leaves out a portion. The sample includes tens of thousands of clones, roughly 82% seen only once; the top ten take about 7.6%. The sequencing used PBMCs, collected from a glioma patient whose treatment included an IDH1 peptide vaccine. The source of these receptors is a man in his forties or fifties with glioma. The CDR3 runs from the conserved cysteine through the conserved F or W. The order of the fields is clone size, J gene, D gene, V gene, CDR3 DNA, CDR3 protein. A D gene is named only where the DNA matches it firmly. Clone size is shown for a subset of rows, as once, few, many or a class of expanded clone.

size: NA
J: TRBJ2-2
D: NA
V: TRBV19
DNA: TGTGCCAGTAGTATAGACTGGTGGGGAACCGGGGAGCTGTTTTTT
CDR3: CASSIDWWGTGELFF

size: once
J: TRBJ2-5
D: TRBD2
V: TRBV5-6
DNA: TGTGCCAGCAGCTCGGGACTAGCCGAAGAGACCCAGTACTTC
CDR3: CASSSGLAEETQYF

size: NA
J: TRBJ1-2
D: TRBD1
V: TRBV4-3
DNA: TGCGCCAGCAGCCAAGGTACAGGGGGATATCGTGGCAACTATGGCTACACCTTC
CDR3: CASSQGTGGYRGNYGYTF

size: once
J: TRBJ2-7
D: NA
V: TRBV28
DNA: TGTGCCAGCACTATTAGACCCTCCTACGAGCAGTACTTC
CDR3: CASTIRPSYEQYF

size: NA
J: TRBJ1-2
D: TRBD1
V: TRBV7-8
DNA: TGTGCCAGCAGCTTATCACAGGGGGGCTATGGCTACACCTTC
CDR3: CASSLSQGGYGYTF

size: few
J: TRBJ2-3
D: NA
V: TRBV29-1
DNA: TGCAGCGGGGCAGGGGGCACAGATACGCAGTATTTT
CDR3: CSGAGGTDTQYF

size: NA
J: TRBJ2-5
D: NA
V: TRBV2
DNA: TGTGCCAGCAGTGAACGACAGGAAGAGACCCAGTACTTC
CDR3: CASSERQEETQYF

size: NA
J: TRBJ2-7
D: TRBD2
V: TRBV9
DNA: TGTGCCAGCAGCGTGGGACTAGACTACGAGCAGTACTTC
CDR3: CASSVGLDYEQYF

size: NA
J: TRBJ2-5
D: NA
V: TRBV11-3
DNA: TGTGCCAGCAGCTTAAATGTCCAGGTGGAGACCCAGTACTTC
CDR3: CASSLNVQVETQYF

size: NA
J: TRBJ2-2
D: TRBD1
V: TRBV5-6
DNA: TGTGCCAGCAGCTTAGGGACAGGGTTCGCCGGGGAGCTGTTTTTT
CDR3: CASSLGTGFAGELFF